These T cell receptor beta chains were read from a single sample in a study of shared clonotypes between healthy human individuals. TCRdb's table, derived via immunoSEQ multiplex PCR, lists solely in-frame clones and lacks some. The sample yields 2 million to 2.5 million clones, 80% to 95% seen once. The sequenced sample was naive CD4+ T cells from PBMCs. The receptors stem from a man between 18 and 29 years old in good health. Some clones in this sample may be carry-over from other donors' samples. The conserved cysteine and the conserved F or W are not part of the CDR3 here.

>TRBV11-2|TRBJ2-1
ASTRDRYSYNEQF
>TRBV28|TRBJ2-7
ASRQKDRPTYEQY
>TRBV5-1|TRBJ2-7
ASSRDSYEQY
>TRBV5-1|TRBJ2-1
ASSLASGTYNEQF
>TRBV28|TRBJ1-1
ASTSRGTEAF
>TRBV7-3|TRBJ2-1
ASSISGTGYNEQF
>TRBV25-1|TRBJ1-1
ASSEYTQNTEAF
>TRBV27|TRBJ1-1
ASRGVGGLEAF
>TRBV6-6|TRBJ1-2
ASSHTGGQEGGYT
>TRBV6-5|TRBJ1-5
ASRLTGLSNQPQH
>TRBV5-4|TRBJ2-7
ASSLGGRLAGRPYEQY
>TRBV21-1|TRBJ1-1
ASSAPRRVSNTEAF
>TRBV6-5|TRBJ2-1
ASSYGTYYNEQF
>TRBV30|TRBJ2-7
AWSTSGIYEQY
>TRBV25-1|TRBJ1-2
ASSENVQGGDYYGYT
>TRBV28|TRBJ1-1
ASRGANTEAF
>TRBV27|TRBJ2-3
ASSLFGRTSTDTQY
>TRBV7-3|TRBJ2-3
ASSLKMTRADTQY
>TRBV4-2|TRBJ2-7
ASSQFLAGNEQY
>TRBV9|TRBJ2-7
ASSSGGSGNPYEQY
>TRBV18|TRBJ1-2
ASSPPGDRARYGYT
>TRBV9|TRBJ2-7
ASSVDQGRSTSYEQY
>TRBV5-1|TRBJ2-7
ASSLAGTSLH
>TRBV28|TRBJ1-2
ASRRTGGIGYGYT
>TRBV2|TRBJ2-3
ASNLAGPLSTDTQY
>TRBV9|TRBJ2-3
ASSARSWGLSTDTQY
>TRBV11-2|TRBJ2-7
ASRTLFPLEQY
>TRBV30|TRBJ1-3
AWVPGRVRDSGNTIY
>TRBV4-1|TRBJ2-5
ASSQGPRETQY
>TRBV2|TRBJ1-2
ASRGGQSGNYGYT
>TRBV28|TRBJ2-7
ASSLRGPTYEQY
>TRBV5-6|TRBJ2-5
ASSLRGETQY
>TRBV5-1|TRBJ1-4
ASSRGDKNEKLF
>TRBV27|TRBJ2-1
ASSGTSGSRYEQF
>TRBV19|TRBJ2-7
ASSIGIVGSYEQY
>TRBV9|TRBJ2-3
ASSVGTGGTDTQY
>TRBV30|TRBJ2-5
ACGIQGLQTQY
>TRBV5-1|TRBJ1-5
ASSLGEGRGNQPQH
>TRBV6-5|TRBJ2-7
ASREGWGEQY
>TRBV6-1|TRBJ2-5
ASSDRLAGQETQY
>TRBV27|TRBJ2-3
ASSLPGLAADTQY
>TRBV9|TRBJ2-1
ASSVVTGGHNEQF
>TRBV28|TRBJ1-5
ASSSSGGSRNNQPQH
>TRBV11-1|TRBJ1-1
ASSLGTRATEAF